The T cell receptor beta chain described here comes from a study of T cell repertoires in cytomegalovirus infection. Turning to the study itself: Shared public TCR beta signatures pointed to both CMV infection and a matching HLA type.

Remarks on this clonotype: Its antigen remains unknown. A read error is likely, as this CDR3 ends without the conserved phenylalanine or tryptophan. No DNA is shown, since the ends of the CDR3 on it are uncertain; the CDR3 is the one TCRdb lists.

TCRdb passed the reads through MiXCR, listing each CDR3 protein once. The sample shows 150,000 to 200,000 distinct CDR3 sequences, about 30% of them seen only once. Findings of the study overall: The study identified carriers of CMV plus the relevant HLA from cumulative public TCR beta family frequency.

Germline V gene lookup returns CDR1 LGHDT and CDR2 YNNKEL (reference sequence). The CDR3 is 9 residues long, ends included. This TCR was recovered from a human donor in good health (CMV status not recorded). Some clones in this sample may be carry-over from other donors' samples. The chain joins TRBV3-1 to TRBJ2-1. The sequenced material came from PBMCs. CDR3 residues: CASSQKGLA.